This TCR beta chain was profiled in a study of early T cells in non-severe SARS-CoV-2 infection. For this clonotype: Its specificity is not known.

MiXCR, run by TCRdb on the 5' RACE reads, gives a single entry per CDR3 protein. The data contain around 50,000 distinct CDR3 sequences, approximately 10% of them singletons. Whole-study findings and limits: The study's VDJdb matching favored anti-spike CD8 responses and missed private and CD4 specificities.

Per the germline V gene, CDR1 is LGHDT and CDR2 is YNNKEL (reference sequence). CDR3 length equals 13 residues. V dropped 6 bases and J dropped 6; count of bases not matched to a gene: 6. The rearrangement links TRBV3-1 to TRBJ2-7; 9 bases fit TRBD2. This sequence was found in an adult who was a healthcare worker with PCR-confirmed SARS-CoV-2 infection or an uninfected control (not recorded which). The sample taken for sequencing was whole blood. The CDR3 is CASRVAGEGEQYF. CDR3 in DNA: TGTGCCAGCAGAGTAGCGGGGGAAGGCGAGCAGTACTTC.